This T cell receptor (beta chain) was sequenced for a study of cytomegalovirus exposure and HLA in healthy donors. Method: immunoSEQ multiplex PCR; TCRdb's copy keeps in-frame clones and lacks some. The data show approximately 220,000 clones, about nine tenths seen once. Germline CDR1 reads SGDLS; CDR2 reads YYNGEE. The CDR3 is 15 residues long. V dropped 4 bases and J dropped 5 bases, with 17 bases sitting between them. The origin of this receptor is a woman under 30 in good health and CMV-seronegative. The V call is TRBV9, the J call TRBJ2-3; D is perhaps TRBD2 (6 bases). Input material: PBMCs. The CDR3 protein is CASSNPGGAGDTQYF. For the CDR3, the DNA is TGTGCCAGCAGCAACCCCGGGGGTGCTGGAGATACGCAGTATTTT. The full variable domain, with the rest looked up from reference TRBV9 and TRBJ2-3, is DSGVTQTPKHLITATGQRVTLRCSPRSGDLSVYWYQQSLDQGLQFLIQYYNGEERAKGNILERFSAQQFPDLHSELNLSSLELGDSALYFCASSNPGGAGDTQYFGPGTRLTVL.